The 32 T cell receptor beta chains given below trace back to one sample, sequenced in a study of cytomegalovirus exposure and HLA in healthy donors. Primers included in the PCR were 60 Vbeta and 13 Jbeta primers. Assay used: immunoSEQ multiplex PCR; TCRdb lists only in-frame clones, some missing. Of 150,000 to 160,000 clones detected, 65% to 90% appear once; the ten largest clones hold under 8%. Sequenced material: PBMCs. These TCRs come from a woman in her 50s in good health and CMV-seropositive.

The CDR3 sequence is CASLRGANNEQFF. CDR3 nucleotide sequence: TGTGCCAGTCTGCGGGGGGCCAACAATGAGCAGTTCTTC. This chain uses TRBV5-6 with TRBJ2-1; 8 bases fit TRBD2. The CDR3 sequence is 13 residues long. V was pared by 8 bases and J by 5 bases, with 6 bases of the junction left unmatched. Germline V gene sequence: CDR1 SGHDT, CDR2 YYEEEE.

This chain links TRBV9 with TRBJ2-2, with 11 bases fitting TRBD2. The CDR3 length is 18 residues. J was trimmed by 0 bases and V by 0 bases; bases with no gene match: 4. Per germline, CDR1 SGDLS and CDR2 YYNGEE. CDR3 loop: CASSVVPSGGTNTGELFF. Here the CDR3 DNA reads TGTGCCAGCAGCGTAGTGCCTAGCGGGGGGACGAACACCGGGGAGCTGTTTTTT.

The rearrangement uses TRBV30 and TRBJ1-2, with D unresolved. The CDR3 runs to 13 residues. Trimming took 4 bases from V and 2 from J, leaving 11 bases between them. Per the germline V gene, CDR1 is GTSNPN and CDR2 is SVGIG (reference sequence). This CDR3 is CAWNIEPNYGYTF. The DNA of the CDR3 is TGTGCCTGGAATATAGAGCCGAACTATGGCTACACCTTC.

This clone was recorded only once. This rearrangement joins TRBV9 to TRBJ2-3; unclear D gene. V lost 0 bases and J 2 bases, leaving 13 bases between the germline ends. The CDR3 is made up of 16 amino acids. Germline V gives CDR1 SGDLS, CDR2 YYNGEE. This chain's CDR3 is CASSVEATLYTDTQYF. CDR3 bases: TGTGCCAGCAGCGTAGAGGCGACACTCTACACAGATACGCAGTATTTT. Supplemented by reference TRBV9 and TRBJ2-3, the full variable domain reads DSGVTQTPKHLITATGQRVTLRCSPRSGDLSVYWYQQSLDQGLQFLIQYYNGEERAKGNILERFSAQQFPDLHSELNLSSLELGDSALYFCASSVEATLYTDTQYFGPGTRLTVL.

V usage is TRBV30 and J usage is TRBJ1-1, with 9 nucleotides matching TRBD1. Germline CDR1 GTSNPN, CDR2 SVGIG (reference sequence). Trimming removed 4 bases from V and 5 bases from J; junction bases left unmatched: 8. CDR3 length equals 14 residues. DNA of the CDR3: TGTGCCTGGAATACCGGGACAGGGAGGACTGAAGCTTTCTTT. Its protein product is CAWNTGTGRTEAFF. The full variable domain, its missing parts supplied by reference TRBV30 and TRBJ1-1, is SQTIHQWPATLVQPVGSPLSLECTVEGTSNPNLYWYRQAAGRGLQLLFYSVGIGQISSEVPQNLSASRPQDRQFILSSKKLLLSDSGFYLCAWNTGTGRTEAFFGQGTRLTVV.

The table lists this clone with a count of one. The chain links TRBV2 to TRBJ1-4; 7 bases line up with TRBD1. The CDR3 is made up of 15 amino acids. Trimming took 8 bases from V and 8 from J; bases not matched to a gene: 14. Germline assignment: CDR1 SNHLY and CDR2 FYNNEI. The CDR3 region is CASSYLTTQGEKLFF. Here the CDR3 DNA reads TGTGCCAGCTCATACCTCACGACACAGGGGGAAAAACTGTTTTTT.

CDR3 in amino acids: CSVDPFERGPSSYNEQFF. The DNA of the CDR3 is TGCAGCGTTGACCCCTTCGAGCGGGGGCCGAGCTCCTACAATGAGCAGTTCTTC. The chain combines TRBV29-1 with TRBJ2-1, with 8 bases lining up with TRBD2. CDR1 is SQVTM, CDR2 ANQGSEA, per germline. The trim removed 3 bases at V and 0 bases at J, leaving 13 bases unmatched. The CDR3 consists of 18 residues.

The chain carries TRBV2 and TRBJ2-5; tentatively, D is TRBD1 (6 bases). The V and J ends lost 8 bases and 5 bases respectively, with 12 bases between them. The CDR3 is 12 amino acids. The germline CDR1 and CDR2 sequences are SNHLY and FYNNEI. The CDR3 region has the DNA TGTGCCAGCTCAGGGGTACTGGAGACCCAGTACTTC. Translating gives CASSGVLETQYF.

This chain links TRBV2 with TRBJ2-7; tentative D call: TRBD1 (6 bases). CDR3 length: 14 amino acids. Germline V gives CDR1 SNHLY, CDR2 FYNNEI. The ends were cut back, 0 bases at V and 3 bases at J, with 9 bases in the middle. For the CDR3, the DNA is TGTGCCAGCAGTGAAGCGAGGACAGTCTACGAGCAGTACTTC. This encodes CASSEARTVYEQYF.

The CDR3 coding sequence is TGTGCCAGCAGCCACCCAGACAGCTACGAGCAGTACTTC. Translation: CASSHPDSYEQYF. The chain recombines TRBV11-2 with TRBJ2-7, with a possible D match to TRBD1 (5 bases). V was trimmed by 5 bases and J by 3 bases, leaving 11 bases between them. Germline V gives CDR1 SGHAT, CDR2 FQNNGV. The CDR3 covers 13 residues.

The chain employs TRBV2 and TRBJ1-1; possibly TRBD1 for D (6 bases). The V end lost 2 bases, the J end lost 0 bases, and 10 bases lay between the germline ends. CDR1 is SNHLY and CDR2 is FYNNEI in the germline V gene. This CDR3 is 15 amino acids long. CDR3 region: CASSEFGQLNTEAFF. The CDR3 DNA reads as TGTGCCAGCAGTGAATTCGGACAGCTGAACACTGAAGCTTTCTTT. Full variable domain (missing parts from reference TRBV2 and TRBJ1-1): EPEVTQTPSHQVTQMGQEVILRCVPISNHLYFYWYRQILGQKVEFLVSFYNNEISEKSEIFDDQFSVERPDGSNFTLKIRSTKLEDSAMYFCASSEFGQLNTEAFFGQGTRLTVV.

The V call is TRBV9, the J call TRBJ2-3; TRBD2 agrees at 7 bases. With 5 bases clipped from V and 2 bases from J, the junction kept 8 bases outside the gene matches. The germline CDR1 and CDR2 sequences are SGDLS and YYNGEE. The CDR3 spans 15 residues. The CDR3 reads CASSGNGGFTDTQYF. In DNA form, the CDR3 reads TGTGCCAGCAGTGGGAACGGGGGGTTCACAGATACGCAGTATTTT.

The chain couples TRBV29-1 to TRBJ1-2, with 7 bases fitting TRBD1. V shed 6 bases and J 1 base; nucleotides not matched to a gene: 8. Germline loops: CDR1 SQVTM, CDR2 ANQGSEA. The CDR3 spans 14 residues. CDR3 sequence: CSVLTGTVNYGYTF. DNA for the CDR3: TGCAGCGTCCTAACCGGGACAGTTAACTATGGCTACACCTTC.

V gene TRBV28 combines with J gene TRBJ1-5; D gene unclear. V lost 1 base and J lost 5, with 3 bases in between. This CDR3 has 12 amino acids. Germline values: CDR1 MDHEN, CDR2 SYDVKM. CDR3 DNA sequence: TGTGCCAGCAGTTTATCGTATCAGCCCCAGCATTTT. As protein: CASSLSYQPQHF.

In its sample, this clone was seen a few times. The chain is built from TRBV9 and TRBJ2-3, with 11 bases that match TRBD2. V gave up 4 bases and J gave up 4 bases; unmatched junction bases: 8. CDR3 length: 16 amino acids. Germline-derived CDR1 and CDR2 are SGDLS and YYNGEE. CDR3 in amino acids: CASSTLSGGAADTQYF. As DNA, the CDR3 is TGTGCCAGCAGCACTCTTAGCGGGGGGGCCGCAGATACGCAGTATTTT.

V and J are TRBV2 and TRBJ1-1, with D possibly TRBD1 on 5 matching bases. Germline CDR1 and CDR2: SNHLY and FYNNEI. V lost 7 bases and J lost 6, with 15 bases in between. The CDR3 contains 13 residues. CDR3 bases: TGTGCCAGCATCGGCCGGGGGAAACCTGAAGCTTTCTTT. Translating gives CASIGRGKPEAFF.

The chain couples TRBV30 to TRBJ1-2; no firm D call. Trimming removed 0 bases at V and 7 bases at J, with 15 bases between. Germline CDR1 reads GTSNPN; CDR2 reads SVGIG (reference sequence). This CDR3 has 14 residues. The CDR3 nucleotides are TGTGCCTGGAGTGTACTTAAGAACCAGGCTGGCTACACCTTC. It translates to CAWSVLKNQAGYTF.

The rearrangement joins TRBV5-1 to TRBJ1-2, with 7 positions matching TRBD1. J was trimmed by 4 bases and V by 0 bases; bases with no gene match: 6. The CDR3 has 15 residues. CDR1 and CDR2 from the germline V gene are SGHRS and YFSETQ. The CDR3 bases are TGCGCCAGCAGCTTGGCCGGGACAGCTGGCTATGGCTACACCTTC. This translates into CASSLAGTAGYGYTF.

This clone is a singleton in its sample. V and J are TRBV4-2 and TRBJ2-7; TRBD1 matches at 7 bases. Trimming took 2 bases from V and 5 from J; bases not matched to a gene: 6. The germline gives CDR1 LGHNA, CDR2 YNFKEQ. CDR3 length: 14 residues. The CDR3 DNA follows: TGTGCCAGCAGCCAATTCGACAGGGAACACGAGCAGTACTTC. It encodes CASSQFDREHEQYF.

The rearrangement joins TRBV5-1 to TRBJ2-2; weak D call: TRBD1 (5 bases). Germline V gene data show CDR1 as SGHRS and CDR2 as YFSETQ. This CDR3 spans 15 amino acids. V was pared by 2 bases and J by 6 bases, with 14 bases between. CDR3: CASSFQTQAAGELFF. The CDR3 bases are TGCGCCAGCAGCTTTCAAACACAGGCGGCCGGGGAGCTGTTTTTT.

V usage is TRBV25-1 and J usage is TRBJ2-5, with a tentative D call TRBD1 (6 bases). Germline V gene sequence: CDR1 MGHDK, CDR2 SYGVNS. CDR3 length: 14 residues. Trimming left V 8 bases short and J 11 bases short, with 24 bases between. In DNA form, the CDR3 reads TGTGCCAGCCGACCGAATACAGGGAATAGGGGGCAGTACTTC. It yields the protein CASRPNTGNRGQYF.

The chain is built from TRBV5-4 and TRBJ2-7; possible D gene TRBD1, 5 bases. Trimming removed 0 bases at V and 2 bases at J, with 12 bases between. This CDR3 is built from 15 residues. The germline V gene encodes CDR1 SGHNT and CDR2 YYREEE (reference sequence). As DNA, the CDR3 is TGTGCCAGCAGCTTGGTTTCAGGGATAGCCTACGAGCAGTACTTC. Encoded protein: CASSLVSGIAYEQYF.

This clone has just a few counts. The chain has TRBV4-3 and TRBJ2-7; TRBD2 matches 12 bases. Trimming removed 0 bases from V and 3 bases from J; junction bases left unmatched: 0. The CDR3 is made up of 15 amino acids. Germline lookup yields CDR1 LGHNA and CDR2 YSLEER. CDR3 residues: CASSQELAGGYEQYF. The CDR3, as DNA: TGCGCCAGCAGCCAAGAACTAGCGGGGGGCTACGAGCAGTACTTC.

V usage is TRBV11-3 and J usage is TRBJ2-1; 12 bases align to TRBD2. V gave up 5 bases and J gave up 9 bases; unmatched junction bases: 8. This CDR3 is built from 15 residues. The germline CDR1 and CDR2 sequences are SGHNT and YENEEA. This CDR3 reads CASSPTSGGLGEQFF. Written as DNA, the CDR3 is TGTGCCAGCAGCCCGACTAGCGGGGGCCTCGGTGAGCAGTTCTTC.

V is TRBV14 and J is TRBJ2-7; D might be TRBD1 (5 bases). V was trimmed by 4 bases and J by 3 bases, leaving 7 bases between them. CDR3 length: 12 residues. Germline-derived CDR1 and CDR2 are SGHDN and FVKESK. CDR3: CASSRQFYEQYF. In DNA, the CDR3 is TGTGCCAGCAGCCGACAGTTCTACGAGCAGTACTTC.

The chain couples TRBV9 to TRBJ2-3; 8 bases agree with TRBD1. Germline CDR1 and CDR2: SGDLS and YYNGEE. V lost 4 bases to trimming and J lost 4 bases; unmatched junction nucleotides: 11. This CDR3 comprises 16 residues. CDR3 loop: CASSPGTGLLPDTQYF. The DNA of the CDR3 is TGTGCCAGCAGCCCCGGGACAGGATTATTGCCAGATACGCAGTATTTT.

The table lists this clone with a few counts. V and J are TRBV11-2 and TRBJ2-1; no definite D call. Germline CDR1 SGHAT, CDR2 FQNNGV. V dropped 1 base and J dropped 0 bases, with 10 bases sitting between them. The CDR3 is 16 residues long. In nucleotides, the CDR3 is TGTGCCAGCAGCTTAGTACTCTCCTTCTCCTACAATGAGCAGTTCTTC. Translating gives CASSLVLSFSYNEQFF.

The chain joins TRBV28 to TRBJ2-7; weak D call: TRBD1 (5 bases). From germline, CDR1 is MDHEN and CDR2 SYDVKM. Between the trimmed V and J ends, which lost 1 base and 3 bases, there was a span of 22 bases. The CDR3 extends over 18 amino acids. The CDR3 loop reads CASSLLGVQAPEDYEQYF. CDR3 DNA sequence: TGTGCCAGCAGTTTATTGGGTGTACAGGCTCCCGAGGACTACGAGCAGTACTTC.

This chain uses TRBV5-6 with TRBJ2-7; D gene uncertain. Germline lookup yields CDR1 SGHDT and CDR2 YYEEEE. Trimming stripped 5 bases from V and 5 bases from J, with 8 bases between. CDR3 size: 11 residues. CDR3 nucleotides: TGTGCCAGCAGTGTACTGGACGAGCAGTACTTC. This codes for CASSVLDEQYF.

The V and J genes are TRBV7-2 and TRBJ1-6, with D perhaps matching TRBD1 (6 bases). This CDR3 has 19 residues. Trimming removed 6 bases from V and 0 bases from J, with 21 bases in between. Germline V CDR1 and CDR2: SGHTA, FQGNSA. The CDR3 DNA reads as TGTGCCAGCAGGAATCATCCTTACAGGGCGAGCTCCTATAATTCACCCCTCCACTTT. Amino acid sequence: CASRNHPYRASSYNSPLHF.

V and J are TRBV27 and TRBJ1-2, with D perhaps matching TRBD1 (5 bases). The CDR3 contains 13 residues. Germline CDR1 and CDR2: MNHEY and SMNVEV (reference sequence). The germline V and J ends were trimmed by 1 base and 7 bases, with 10 bases remaining between them. CDR3 nucleotides: TGTGCCAGCAGTTTATTGGGGGGAGGTGGCTACACCTTC. Amino acid sequence: CASSLLGGGGYTF.

The chain combines TRBV5-1 with TRBJ1-2; D possibly corresponds to TRBD1 (6 bases). Trimming stripped 1 base from V and 8 bases from J, with 9 bases between. CDR1 and CDR2 (germline): SGHRS, YFSETQ. The length of the CDR3 is 12 residues. CDR3 sequence: CASSLTGMGYTF. The CDR3 DNA sequence: TGCGCCAGCAGCTTGACAGGGATGGGCTACACCTTC. Combining the CDR3 with reference TRBV5-1 and TRBJ1-2 gives the whole variable domain KAGVTQTPRYLIKTRGQQVTLSCSPISGHRSVSWYQQTPGQGLQFLFEYFSETQRNKGNFPGRFSGRQFSNSRSEMNVSTLELGDSALYLCASSLTGMGYTFGSGTRLTVV.